This T cell receptor (beta chain) was captured in a study of blood T cell repertoires in COVID-19. Overall study: Material from acute and convalescent COVID-19 was sourced from the United States, Italy and Spain. PBMCs, B-cell-depleted T cells, or T cells were the source of the cDNA or gDNA that made up the material.

Per the original methods: From reference gene primer amplification, estimates of nucleated cell counts were derived. Only in-frame clones appear in the TCRdb table, and some are missing; sequencing was by immunoSEQ multiplex PCR. The V and J calls and clone size were taken over from that table, and D and trimming were inferred from the DNA. The sample shows 98,000 or so clones, roughly nine tenths of them seen only once. The CDR3 covers 12 residues. Trimming removed 1 base from V and 6 bases from J, with 3 bases in between. The TCR originated in a human donor in a cohort sampled during active COVID-19. Sequencing was performed on peripheral blood. This chain uses TRBV12-3 or TRBV12-4 with TRBJ2-2; D unresolved. The DNA of the CDR3 is TGTGCCAGCAGTTTAGGAGCCGGGGAGCTGTTTTTT. Protein: CASSLGAGELFF.